The 32 T cell receptor beta chains below come from one sample, sequenced in a study of blood T cell repertoires in COVID-19. The protocol was immunoSEQ multiplex PCR, while the TCRdb copy is restricted to in-frame clones and leaves out a portion. The sample holds 90,000 to 110,000 clones, 84% seen once. Sequences were obtained from peripheral blood. The receptors were sampled from an elderly woman with active or convalescent COVID-19.

This clone was observed a single time. V usage is TRBV27 and J usage is TRBJ2-3, with D perhaps matching TRBD2 (5 bases). The germline V and J ends were trimmed by 7 bases and 0 bases, with 17 bases remaining between them. Germline V gene sequence: CDR1 MNHEY, CDR2 SMNVEV (reference sequence). The CDR3 length is 16 residues. CDR3 residues: CASTLEGGGSTDTQYF. The CDR3, as DNA: TGTGCCAGCACCCTAGAAGGAGGTGGGAGCACAGATACGCAGTATTTT.

The chain employs TRBV12-5 and TRBJ1-5; D is unclear. The CDR3 totals 15 residues. V shed 5 bases and J shed 6 bases, with 17 bases lying between them. The V gene's germline CDR1 is LGHNT and CDR2 FRNRAP. CDR3 sequence (DNA): TGTGCTAGTGGTCCTCCGTCAGGTATAGGTCAGCCCCAGCATTTT. Its protein product is CASGPPSGIGQPQHF.

The chain links TRBV19 to TRBJ2-7; D may be TRBD2 (7 bases). Germline V gene data show CDR1 as LNHDA and CDR2 as SQIVND (reference sequence). Trimming shortened V by 3 bases and J by 2 bases, and 11 bases separated the two germline ends. CDR3 length: 14 residues. The CDR3 sequence: CASSIGGHTYEQYF. The CDR3 nucleotides are TGTGCCAGTAGTATCGGGGGGCACACCTACGAGCAGTACTTC. The full variable domain, in which reference TRBV19 and TRBJ2-7 provide the parts outside the CDR3, is DGGITQSPKYLFRKEGQNVTLSCEQNLNHDAMYWYRQDPGQGLRLIYYSQIVNDFQKGDIAEGYSVSREKKESFPLTVTSAQKNPTAFYLCASSIGGHTYEQYFGPGTRLTVT.

The CDR3 loop is CASSQDTLGLAQGPYNEQFF. The CDR3 nucleotides are TGTGCCAGCAGCCAAGATACTTTGGGACTAGCGCAAGGACCCTACAATGAGCAGTTCTTC. The V call is TRBV3-1 (or the pseudogene TRBV3-2), the J call TRBJ2-1; 10 bases match TRBD2. J gave up 2 bases and V 0 bases, and 13 bases lay outside the gene matches. Germline CDR1 LGHDT, CDR2 YNNKEL (reference sequence). The CDR3 runs 20 residues.

This chain links TRBV7-8 with TRBJ1-2, with 9 bases fitting TRBD1. This CDR3 is built from 16 residues. Germline V gene sequence: CDR1 SGHVS, CDR2 FQNEAQ. With V trimmed by 1 base and J by 8 bases, 11 bases remained unmatched. In nucleotides, the CDR3 is TGTGCCAGCAGCTTAGGAGCCGGGACAGGGCTTTACGGCTACACCTTC. Protein sequence: CASSLGAGTGLYGYTF.

The V call is TRBV28, the J call TRBJ1-2; D is ambiguous. V dropped 3 bases and J dropped 2 bases, with 10 bases sitting between them. The CDR3 length is 14 residues. Germline V gene lookup returns CDR1 MDHEN and CDR2 SYDVKM. For the CDR3, the DNA is TGTGCCAGCAGTTTTGCTCCAGCGAACTATGGCTACACCTTC. It specifies CASSFAPANYGYTF.

The J gene is TRBJ1-1, the V gene TRBV2, with D uncertain. Germline V gives CDR1 SNHLY, CDR2 FYNNEI. This CDR3 contains 14 residues. V was cut by 2 bases and J by 1 base, with 8 bases left in between. DNA for the CDR3: TGTGCCAGCAGTGAACTGCCCAGGAACACTGAAGCTTTCTTT. This translates into CASSELPRNTEAFF.

The CDR3 spells CASSLGSRLYEQYF. The CDR3 DNA is TGCGCCAGCAGCTTGGGCAGCAGGCTCTACGAGCAGTACTTC. The J gene is TRBJ2-7, the V gene TRBV5-1; D ambiguous. The CDR3 is made up of 14 amino acids. The ends were cut back, 0 bases at V and 3 bases at J, with 10 bases in the middle. Germline-derived CDR1 and CDR2 are SGHRS and YFSETQ.

V is TRBV5-5 and J is TRBJ1-3; a possible D gene is TRBD1 (6 bases). Germline-derived CDR1 and CDR2 are SGHKS and YYEKEE (reference sequence). The CDR3 has 15 amino acids. With 2 bases removed from V and 4 bases from J, the gap between germline ends came to 13 bases. The CDR3 region is CASSFGGLSGNTIYF. The DNA for the CDR3 is TGTGCCAGCAGCTTCGGGGGGCTTAGCGGAAACACCATATATTTT.

The chain couples TRBV19 to TRBJ2-7; 7 nucleotides line up with TRBD2. J was trimmed by 3 bases and V by 10 bases; bases with no gene match: 6. Germline-derived CDR1 and CDR2 are LNHDA and SQIVND (reference sequence). CDR3 length equals 12 residues. DNA for the CDR3: TGTGCCACCGGGACTAAAAACTACGAGCAGTACTTC. The encoded protein is CATGTKNYEQYF.

This chain links TRBV19 with TRBJ1-2; no firm D call. V lost 3 bases and J 7 bases, leaving 6 bases between the germline ends. The CDR3 extends over 11 amino acids. The germline CDR1 and CDR2 sequences are LNHDA and SQIVND (reference sequence). CDR3 sequence reads: CASSIGSGYTF. The CDR3 DNA is TGTGCCAGTAGTATCGGGAGTGGCTACACCTTC.

V and J are TRBV23-1 and TRBJ1-1; D gene unclear. TRBV23-1 qualifies as an ORF whose function is uncertain. The CDR3 sequence is 16 residues long. The V gene lost 1 base and the J gene lost 1 base, with 13 bases spanning the gap. CDR3 amino acids: CASSQFSFFKNTEAFF. Written as DNA, the CDR3 is TGCGCCAGCAGTCAATTTAGTTTCTTTAAGAACACTGAAGCTTTCTTT.

The chain combines TRBV7-8 with TRBJ1-2, with D possibly being TRBD1 (6 bases). The CDR3 consists of 15 residues. Germline V gives CDR1 SGHVS, CDR2 FQNEAQ. V was cut by 3 bases and J by 6 bases, with 17 bases left in between. The CDR3 region has the DNA TGTGCCAGCAGCTTCCTGAACAGGGTCTTGGATGGCTACACCTTC. Amino acids: CASSFLNRVLDGYTF.

V gene TRBV9 combines with J gene TRBJ2-1; 7 bases line up with TRBD1. Germline loops: CDR1 SGDLS, CDR2 YYNGEE. The ends lost 2 bases at V and 6 bases at J; junction bases unmatched: 11. The CDR3 extends over 16 amino acids. CDR3 protein: CASSVDDRAISNEQFF. The CDR3 coding sequence is TGTGCCAGCAGCGTGGACGACAGGGCGATTTCCAATGAGCAGTTCTTC.

The rearrangement joins TRBV4-1 to TRBJ2-1, with D hard to call. Germline CDR1 is MGHRA and CDR2 is YSYEKL. The CDR3 sequence is 11 residues long. V lost 0 bases and J lost 16, with 10 bases in between. This CDR3 is CASSQDYQAFF. CDR3 coding DNA: TGCGCCAGCAGCCAAGATTACCAAGCATTCTTC.

The chain recombines TRBV6-2 or TRBV6-3 with TRBJ2-5, with D perhaps TRBD1 (6 bases). The CDR3 spans 16 residues. The germline gives CDR1 MNHEY, CDR2 SVGEGT. Trimming removed 0 bases from V and 6 bases from J, with 17 bases in between. Here the CDR3 reads CASSYSNRVARKTQYF. In DNA, the CDR3 is TGTGCCAGCAGTTACTCGAACAGGGTCGCGAGGAAGACCCAGTACTTC.

The chain has TRBV28 and TRBJ1-6; D is perhaps TRBD1 (6 bases). CDR1 is MDHEN and CDR2 is SYDVKM in the germline V gene. V gave up 6 bases and J gave up 3 bases, with 18 bases separating them. CDR3 length: 17 residues. CDR3 bases: TGTGCCAGCAGCCCCCCGTTGGGGGCAGGCTATAATTCACCCCTCCACTTT. Protein sequence: CASSPPLGAGYNSPLHF.

The chain is built from TRBV5-4 and TRBJ2-5, with TRBD1 identical over 7 bases. This CDR3 has 12 amino acids. Germline V gene data show CDR1 as SGHNT and CDR2 as YYREEE (reference sequence). V gave up 4 bases and J gave up 7 bases; unmatched junction bases: 4. CDR3 residues: CASSADRVTQYF. CDR3 bases: TGTGCCAGCAGCGCAGACAGGGTGACCCAGTACTTC.

J is TRBJ2-7 and V is TRBV2, with 9 bases that match TRBD1. This CDR3 has 13 amino acids. Per germline, CDR1 SNHLY and CDR2 FYNNEI. The V gene end was trimmed by 7 bases and the J gene end by 5 bases; junction bases not matched to a gene: 6. The CDR3 protein is CASNNRGRDEQYF. CDR3 bases: TGTGCCAGCAATAACAGGGGGCGCGACGAGCAGTACTTC.

This clone has a handful of counts. V usage is TRBV30 and J usage is TRBJ2-7; 7 bases are a match to TRBD1. The CDR3 covers 13 residues. Germline V gives CDR1 GTSNPN, CDR2 SVGIG (reference sequence). CDR3 sequence (DNA): TGTGCAATTGACAGGGAGTCCTCCTACGAGCAGTACTTC. This sequence encodes CAIDRESSYEQYF.

The rearrangement uses TRBV28 and TRBJ2-1; 11 positions agree with TRBD2. V shed 5 bases, J shed 0 bases, and the junction held 18 bases outside the gene matches. The CDR3 has 21 amino acids. CDR1 is MDHEN, CDR2 SYDVKM, per germline. CDR3 bases: TGTGCCAGCAGTACTAGCCTAGGAGGACTAGCGGGCGGAAGCTCCTACAATGAGCAGTTCTTC. Its protein is CASSTSLGGLAGGSSYNEQFF.

The chain joins TRBV7-9 to TRBJ2-2; a possible D gene is TRBD1 (5 bases). There are 15 residues in the CDR3. The V end was cut by 7 bases, the J end by 4 bases, with 16 bases between. Per germline, CDR1 SEHNR and CDR2 FQNEAQ (reference sequence). The DNA of the CDR3 is TGTGCCAGCAACCCCATGACAGATTTCACCGGGGAGCTGTTTTTT. Translating gives CASNPMTDFTGELFF.

J is TRBJ1-2 and V is TRBV12-3 or TRBV12-4; D ambiguous. V lost 1 base to trimming and J lost 4 bases, with 4 bases between them. This CDR3 contains 12 residues. CDR3 amino acids: CASSLVSYGYTF. The CDR3 DNA reads as TGTGCCAGCAGTTTAGTCAGCTATGGCTACACCTTC.

This clone showed up just once. The chain links TRBV28 to TRBJ1-2; a weak D match, TRBD1 (6 bases). The V gene lost 2 bases and the J gene lost 2 bases, with 21 bases spanning the gap. The CDR3 consists of 18 residues. In germline, CDR1 is MDHEN, CDR2 SYDVKM. In nucleotides, the CDR3 is TGTGCCAGCAGTTTAGGTAGGGGGTTGCTGGTGAGGAACTATGGCTACACCTTC. This translates into CASSLGRGLLVRNYGYTF.

The V gene is TRBV3-1 (or the pseudogene TRBV3-2), the J gene TRBJ2-1; 7 nucleotides match TRBD2. Germline values: CDR1 LGHDT, CDR2 YNNKEL (reference sequence). J was trimmed by 6 bases and V by 3 bases; bases with no gene match: 5. The CDR3 extends over 14 amino acids. CDR3 in DNA: TGTGCCAGCAGCCACGGACTAGACCGCAATGAGCAGTTCTTC. Its translation is CASSHGLDRNEQFF.

V and J are TRBV21-1 and TRBJ1-3; the table names TRBD1, a call not compared with the DNA. TRBV21-1 is a known pseudogene. The CDR3 is made up of 15 amino acids. This CDR3 reads CASSKKRQGGNTIYF. CDR3 DNA sequence: TGTGCCAGCAGCAAAAAGAGACAGGGGGGAAACACCATATATTTT.

The rearrangement uses TRBV13 and TRBJ1-1, with 9 bases lining up with TRBD1. The germline V gene encodes CDR1 PRHDT and CDR2 FYEKMQ (reference sequence). Trimming removed 5 bases from V and 0 bases from J; junction bases left unmatched: 7. The CDR3 covers 16 residues. DNA for the CDR3: TGTGCCAGCAGCCAAAGGACAGGGGCAATGAACACTGAAGCTTTCTTT. Its translation: CASSQRTGAMNTEAFF.

This chain uses TRBV10-1 with TRBJ2-3; D is unclear. Between the trimmed V and J ends, which lost 1 base and 5 bases, there was a span of 7 bases. Germline loops: CDR1 WNHNN, CDR2 SYGVQD (reference sequence). CDR3 size: 13 residues. The CDR3 reads CASSEWAKDTQYF. CDR3 in DNA: TGCGCCAGCAGTGAGTGGGCCAAAGATACGCAGTATTTT.

Written as DNA, the CDR3 is TGTGCCAGCAGCCGGGACAGGGGGCAACCGGTGGCCAACGTCCTGACTTTC. It translates to CASSRDRGQPVANVLTF. V usage is TRBV27 and J usage is TRBJ2-6; 12 bases agree with TRBD1. CDR1 is MNHEY and CDR2 is SMNVEV in the germline V gene (reference sequence). J gave up 6 bases and V 6 bases, and 9 bases lay outside the gene matches. The CDR3 contains 17 residues.

The J gene is TRBJ2-7, the V gene TRBV19; 7 bases line up with TRBD1. The germline CDR1 and CDR2 sequences are LNHDA and SQIVND (reference sequence). V was clipped by 3 bases and J by 6 bases; unmatched bases: 5. The CDR3 totals 13 residues. The CDR3, as DNA: TGTGCCAGTAGTATCAAGAGGGGGCCCGAGCAGTACTTC. This codes for CASSIKRGPEQYF.

The chain employs TRBV1 and TRBJ2-7; the table assigns TRBD2, which was not confirmed against the DNA. TRBV1 constitutes a pseudogene. CDR3 size: 17 residues. The CDR3 DNA reads TGCACCAGCAGCCAAGATTCACGGCCGGGAGGAAAGGACGAGCAGTACTTC. Translation: CTSSQDSRPGGKDEQYF.

The genes are TRBV24-1 and TRBJ2-7; no reliable D call. V was shortened by 4 bases and J by 3 bases, with 3 bases between the two germline ends. Per the germline V gene, CDR1 is KGHDR and CDR2 is SFDVKD. This CDR3 is built from 11 residues. The CDR3 nucleotides read TGTGCCACCAGTGACCGCTACGAGCAGTACTTC. This codes for CATSDRYEQYF.